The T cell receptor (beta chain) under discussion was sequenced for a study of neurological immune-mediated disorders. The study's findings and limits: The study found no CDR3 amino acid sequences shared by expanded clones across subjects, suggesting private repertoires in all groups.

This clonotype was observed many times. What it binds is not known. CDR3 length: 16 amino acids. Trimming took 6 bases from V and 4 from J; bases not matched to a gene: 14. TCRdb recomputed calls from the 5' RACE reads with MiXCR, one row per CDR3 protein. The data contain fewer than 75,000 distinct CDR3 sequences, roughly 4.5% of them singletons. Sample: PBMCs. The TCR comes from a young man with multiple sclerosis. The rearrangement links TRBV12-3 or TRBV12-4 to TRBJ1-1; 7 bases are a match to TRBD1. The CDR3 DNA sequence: TGTGCCAGCAGCCTTCCGGGGACAGTGTCAAGCACTGAAGCTTTCTTT. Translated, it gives CASSLPGTVSSTEAFF.